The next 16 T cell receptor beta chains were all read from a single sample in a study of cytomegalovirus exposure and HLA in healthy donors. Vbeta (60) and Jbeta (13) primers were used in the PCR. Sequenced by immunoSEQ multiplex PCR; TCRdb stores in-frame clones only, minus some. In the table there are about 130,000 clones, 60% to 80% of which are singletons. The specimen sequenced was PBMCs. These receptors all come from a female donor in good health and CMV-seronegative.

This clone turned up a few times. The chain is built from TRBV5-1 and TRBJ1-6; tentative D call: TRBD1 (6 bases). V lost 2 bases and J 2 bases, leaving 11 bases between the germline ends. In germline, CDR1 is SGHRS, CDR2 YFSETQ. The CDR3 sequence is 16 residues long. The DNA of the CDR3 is TGCGCCAGCAGCTTCGATGGGGACACCTATAATTCACCCCTCCACTTT. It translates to CASSFDGDTYNSPLHF.

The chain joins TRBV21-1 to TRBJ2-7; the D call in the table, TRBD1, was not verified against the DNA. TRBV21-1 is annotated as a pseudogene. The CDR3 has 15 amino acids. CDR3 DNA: TGTGCCAGCAGCAAAGAGGGACAGGGGGCCTACGAGCAGTACTTC. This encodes CASSKEGQGAYEQYF.

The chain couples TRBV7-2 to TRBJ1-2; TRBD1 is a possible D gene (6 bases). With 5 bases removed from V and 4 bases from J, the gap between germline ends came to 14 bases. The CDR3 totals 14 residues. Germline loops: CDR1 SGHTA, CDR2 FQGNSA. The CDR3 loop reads CASSLGQRTYGYTF. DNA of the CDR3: TGTGCCAGCAGCCTTGGACAGAGAACCTATGGCTACACCTTC.

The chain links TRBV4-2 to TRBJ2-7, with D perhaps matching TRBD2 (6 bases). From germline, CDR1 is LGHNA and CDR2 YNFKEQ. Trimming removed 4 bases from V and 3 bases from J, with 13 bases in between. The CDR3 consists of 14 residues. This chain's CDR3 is CASSPPGTDYEQYF. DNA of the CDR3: TGTGCCAGCAGCCCCCCCGGGACTGACTACGAGCAGTACTTC.

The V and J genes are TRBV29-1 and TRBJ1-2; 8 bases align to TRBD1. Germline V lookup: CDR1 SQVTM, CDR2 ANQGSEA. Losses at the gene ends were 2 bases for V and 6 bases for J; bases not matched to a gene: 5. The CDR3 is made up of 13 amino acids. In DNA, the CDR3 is TGCAGCGTTGAATCGAGGGGACAGGATGGCTACACCTTC. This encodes CSVESRGQDGYTF.

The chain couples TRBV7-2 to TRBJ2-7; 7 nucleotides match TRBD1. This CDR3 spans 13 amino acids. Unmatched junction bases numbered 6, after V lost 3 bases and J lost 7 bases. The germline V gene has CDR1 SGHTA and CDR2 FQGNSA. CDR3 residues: CASSFSTGQEQYF. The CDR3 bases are TGTGCCAGCAGCTTTTCGACAGGGCAGGAGCAGTACTTC.

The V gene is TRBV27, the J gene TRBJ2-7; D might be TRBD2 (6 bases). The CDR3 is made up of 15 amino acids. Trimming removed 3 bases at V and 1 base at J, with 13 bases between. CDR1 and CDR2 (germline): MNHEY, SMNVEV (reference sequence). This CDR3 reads CASSLRDPRSYEQYF. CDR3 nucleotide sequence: TGTGCCAGCAGTTTGCGGGACCCACGATCCTACGAGCAGTACTTC.

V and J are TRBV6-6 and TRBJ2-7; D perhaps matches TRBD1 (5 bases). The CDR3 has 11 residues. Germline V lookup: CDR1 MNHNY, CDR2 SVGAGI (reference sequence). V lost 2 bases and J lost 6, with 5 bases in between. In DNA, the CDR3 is TGTGCCAGCAGTTACGGGGCCGAGCAGTACTTC. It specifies CASSYGAEQYF.

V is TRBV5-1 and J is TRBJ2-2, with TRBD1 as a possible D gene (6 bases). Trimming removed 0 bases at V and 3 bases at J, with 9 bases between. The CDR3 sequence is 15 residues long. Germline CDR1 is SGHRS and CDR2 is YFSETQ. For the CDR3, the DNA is TGCGCCAGCAGCTTGGACAGGGCCGACACCGGGGAGCTGTTTTTT. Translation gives CASSLDRADTGELFF.

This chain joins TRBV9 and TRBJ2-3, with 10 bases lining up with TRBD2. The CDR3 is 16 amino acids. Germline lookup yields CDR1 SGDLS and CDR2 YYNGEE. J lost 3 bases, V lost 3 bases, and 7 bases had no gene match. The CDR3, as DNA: TGTGCCAGCAGCGAAAGACTAGCGGGCGTTACAGATACGCAGTATTTT. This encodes CASSERLAGVTDTQYF.

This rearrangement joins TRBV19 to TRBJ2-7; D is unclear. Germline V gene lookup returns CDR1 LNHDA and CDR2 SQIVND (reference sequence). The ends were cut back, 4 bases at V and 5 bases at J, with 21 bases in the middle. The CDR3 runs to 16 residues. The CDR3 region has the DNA TGTGCCAGTAGTAATAGCATCCAGATTTGGTCCCACGAGCAGTACTTC. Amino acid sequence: CASSNSIQIWSHEQYF.

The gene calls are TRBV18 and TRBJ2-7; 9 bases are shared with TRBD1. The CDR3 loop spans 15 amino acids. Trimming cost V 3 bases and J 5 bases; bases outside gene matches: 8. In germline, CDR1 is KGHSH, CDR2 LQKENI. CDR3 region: CASSPSSGQGHEQYF. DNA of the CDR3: TGTGCCAGCTCACCTAGTAGCGGACAGGGGCACGAGCAGTACTTC.

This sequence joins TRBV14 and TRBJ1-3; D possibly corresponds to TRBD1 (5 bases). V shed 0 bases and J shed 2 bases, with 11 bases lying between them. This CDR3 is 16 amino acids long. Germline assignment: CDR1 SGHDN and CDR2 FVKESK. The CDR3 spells CASSQDPAGTGNTIYF. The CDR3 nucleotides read TGTGCCAGCAGCCAAGATCCTGCAGGGACTGGAAACACCATATATTTT.

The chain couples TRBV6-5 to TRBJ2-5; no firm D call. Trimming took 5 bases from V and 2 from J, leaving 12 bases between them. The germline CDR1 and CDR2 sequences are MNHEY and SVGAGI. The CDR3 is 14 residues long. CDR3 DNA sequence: TGTGCCAGCAGTACCCAGACTGAACAAGAGACCCAGTACTTC. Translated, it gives CASSTQTEQETQYF.

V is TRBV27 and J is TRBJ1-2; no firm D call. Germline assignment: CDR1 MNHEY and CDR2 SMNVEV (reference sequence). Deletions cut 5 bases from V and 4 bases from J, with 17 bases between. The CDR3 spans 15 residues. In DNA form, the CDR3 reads TGTGCCAGCAGTCAAGATTCTAGGGAGGCCTATGGCTACACCTTC. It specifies CASSQDSREAYGYTF.

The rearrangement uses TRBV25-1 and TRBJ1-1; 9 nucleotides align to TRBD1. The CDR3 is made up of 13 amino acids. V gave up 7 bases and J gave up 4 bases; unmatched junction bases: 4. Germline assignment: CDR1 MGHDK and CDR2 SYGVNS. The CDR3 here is CASTRDRATEAFF. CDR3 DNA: TGTGCCAGCACCCGGGACAGGGCCACTGAAGCTTTCTTT.